The 16 T cell receptor beta chains listed next were all sequenced from one sample in a study of control samples from healthy donors and cancer patients. Repertoires were generated with immunoSEQ multiplex PCR, while TCRdb's copy carries only in-frame clones and drops some. Of approximately 130,000 clones listed, more than 70% were seen once; the top ten hold 2.9%. Material for sequencing was blood. Receptors were obtained from a man aged 60-69 years in good health.

The chain joins TRBV9 to TRBJ2-2; D not certain. V shed 3 bases and J shed 4 bases, with 4 bases lying between them. Germline-derived CDR1 and CDR2 are SGDLS and YYNGEE. The CDR3 sequence is 12 residues long. CDR3 sequence: CASSASTGELFF. DNA of the CDR3: TGTGCCAGCAGCGCCTCCACCGGGGAGCTGTTTTTT.

The chain combines TRBV3-1 (or the pseudogene TRBV3-2) with TRBJ1-1; perhaps TRBD1 as D (6 bases). Trimming shortened V by 2 bases and J by 10 bases, and 14 bases separated the two germline ends. Germline CDR1 and CDR2: LGHDT and YNNKEL (reference sequence). The CDR3 is 13 residues long. The CDR3 region is CASSQQGRQVAFF. CDR3 DNA: TGTGCCAGCAGCCAACAGGGGAGGCAAGTAGCTTTCTTT.

The V and J genes are TRBV7-2 and TRBJ1-2; a possible D gene is TRBD1 (5 bases). Germline V gene lookup returns CDR1 SGHTA and CDR2 FQGNSA. V was pared by 4 bases and J by 3 bases, with 12 bases between. The CDR3 totals 14 residues. This chain's CDR3 is CASSSSRVYYGYTF. The CDR3 DNA is TGTGCCAGCAGCTCATCCAGGGTATACTATGGCTACACCTTC.

This chain connects TRBV6-5 to TRBJ1-6; D might be TRBD1 (5 bases). Germline lookup yields CDR1 MNHEY and CDR2 SVGAGI. V lost 4 bases and J lost 1, with 8 bases in between. This CDR3 has 15 amino acids. The CDR3 nucleotides are TGTGCCAGCAGTTTCAGGGATTCCTATAATTCACCCCTCCACTTT. The encoded protein is CASSFRDSYNSPLHF.

The chain is built from TRBV4-1 and TRBJ1-1; D perhaps matches TRBD1 (5 bases). Trimming cost V 1 base and J 5 bases, with 14 bases left between them. This CDR3 contains 15 residues. CDR1 and CDR2 from the germline V gene are MGHRA and YSYEKL. Here the CDR3 DNA reads TGCGCCAGCAGCCAAGTCCCAGGGTTGAGAACTGAAGCTTTCTTT. Protein: CASSQVPGLRTEAFF.

The count of this clone is one. The chain is built from TRBV4-3 and TRBJ1-6, with D possibly TRBD1 on 6 matching bases. Trimming stripped 0 bases from V and 10 bases from J, with 16 bases between. The germline gives CDR1 LGHNA, CDR2 YSLEER. This CDR3 is 16 amino acids long. The CDR3 bases are TGCGCCAGCAGCCAAGATAAGTACAGGGTCGGGTCACCCCTCCACTTT. Its translation is CASSQDKYRVGSPLHF.

The gene calls are TRBV11-2 and TRBJ1-2; D perhaps matches TRBD1 (6 bases). CDR3 length: 12 amino acids. CDR1 is SGHAT and CDR2 is FQNNGV in the germline V gene. The germline V and J ends were trimmed by 8 bases and 8 bases, with 15 bases remaining between them. DNA of the CDR3: TGTGCCAGCGGGGGAACAGGGAAAGGCTACACCTTC. Translating it yields CASGGTGKGYTF. The complete variable domain, with remaining parts taken from reference TRBV11-2 and TRBJ1-2, reads EAGVAQSPRYKIIEKRQSVAFWCNPISGHATLYWYQQILGQGPKLLIQFQNNGVVDDSQLPKDRFSAERLKGVDSTLKIQPAKLEDSAVYLCASGGTGKGYTFGSGTRLTVV.

The chain uses TRBV18 and TRBJ1-2; D remains ambiguous. V lost 2 bases, J lost 2 bases, and 15 bases lay in between. Germline V CDR1 and CDR2: KGHSH, LQKENI. CDR3 size: 16 residues. CDR3 in amino acids: CASSPGSAGSNYGYTF. In DNA, the CDR3 is TGTGCCAGCTCACCAGGATCGGCCGGATCAAACTATGGCTACACCTTC.

The rearrangement links TRBV5-1 to TRBJ2-3; D not certain. CDR3 size: 14 residues. CDR1 SGHRS and CDR2 YFSETQ come from the germline V gene. The V gene lost 2 bases and the J gene lost 6 bases, with 13 bases spanning the gap. CDR3 loop: CASSLLQESDTQYF. DNA of the CDR3: TGCGCCAGCAGCTTACTCCAGGAGTCGGATACGCAGTATTTT.

The chain couples TRBV4-1 to TRBJ2-7, with 7 bases matching TRBD2. CDR1 and CDR2 (germline): MGHRA, YSYEKL. This CDR3 is 16 amino acids long. Trimming took 5 bases from V and 2 from J; bases not matched to a gene: 12. The CDR3 region is CASSKKGGELAYEQYF. The CDR3 bases are TGCGCCAGCAGCAAAAAGGGAGGGGAGTTGGCCTACGAGCAGTACTTC.

CDR3 nucleotide sequence: TGTGCCAGCAGCTTAGCGCTGGGACAAAAGTTCTTC. As protein: CASSLALGQKFF. This chain connects TRBV7-9 to TRBJ2-1; D perhaps matches TRBD1 (6 bases). Trimming left V 0 bases short and J 14 bases short, with 11 bases between. CDR1 is SEHNR and CDR2 is FQNEAQ in the germline V gene (reference sequence). The CDR3 is made up of 12 amino acids.

The V call is TRBV4-1, the J call TRBJ2-7; no firm D call. The CDR3 is made up of 16 amino acids. Trimming pared 1 base from V and 0 bases from J, leaving 13 bases between. Germline V lookup: CDR1 MGHRA, CDR2 YSYEKL. CDR3 sequence reads: CASSQVFETYSYEQYF. The CDR3 DNA sequence: TGCGCCAGCAGCCAAGTTTTTGAGACATACTCCTACGAGCAGTACTTC.

This rearrangement joins TRBV10-3 to TRBJ2-7; 9 bases map to TRBD1. Per the germline V gene, CDR1 is ENHRY and CDR2 is SYGVKD. The CDR3 is 15 residues long. V shed 7 bases and J 0 bases; nucleotides not matched to a gene: 7. CDR3 nucleotides: TGTGCCATCAATCTCGGACAGGGGAGCTCCTACGAGCAGTACTTC. The encoded protein is CAINLGQGSSYEQYF.

This chain uses TRBV5-4 with TRBJ1-2; no firm D call. The CDR3 spans 16 residues. Germline CDR1 reads SGHNT; CDR2 reads YYREEE (reference sequence). Deletions cut 6 bases from V and 0 bases from J, with 18 bases between. CDR3 bases: TGTGCCAGCATCCCGCTGCCGGGAGCGACTAACTATGGCTACACCTTC. It codes for CASIPLPGATNYGYTF.

V is TRBV30 and J is TRBJ2-7; 7 nucleotides match TRBD1. After removal of 8 bases from V and 1 base from J, the junction contained 8 bases not matched to a gene. The CDR3 has 13 amino acids. In germline, CDR1 is GTSNPN, CDR2 SVGIG (reference sequence). As DNA, the CDR3 is TGTGCCGGGACCCTGACAGGGTCCTACGAGCAGTACTTC. Its translation is CAGTLTGSYEQYF.

The rearrangement uses TRBV21-1 and TRBJ1-2; the table assigns TRBD1, which was not confirmed against the DNA. TRBV21-1 is termed a pseudogene. CDR3 length: 14 residues. CDR3 residues: CASGLGDRVYGYTF. The CDR3 nucleotides read TGTGCCAGCGGTCTAGGGGACAGAGTCTATGGCTACACCTTC.